This entry concerns a single T cell receptor beta chain. Its target is not known. The data stem from a study of blood T cells in healthy people across ages. Study-wide findings and caveats: Per million T cells, TCR beta diversity dropped about linearly as age rose. No one knew whether donors had CMV, which possibly confounded expanded clonotype changes.

Healthy Caucasians from Russia aged roughly 6 to 95 served as donors. Every sample yielded at least 6.5 million isolated PBMCs. CDR3 length equals 13 residues. Germline V CDR1 and CDR2: KGHSH, LQKENI. The V end was cut by 2 bases, the J end by 13 bases, with 15 bases between. The second PCR ran 7 to 11 cycles with a sample-barcoded 5' primer and J-beta primers. TCRdb re-called the 5' RACE reads with MiXCR, one entry per CDR3 protein. This sample has about 1,800,000 distinct CDR3 sequences, with approximately 30% found just once. This rearrangement joins TRBV18 to TRBJ2-4, with a possible D match to TRBD1 (5 bases). This clonotype was sampled from a woman aged 25-40 years in good health. The sequenced material came from blood. The CDR3 is CASSPYKGNEQYF. In nucleotides, the CDR3 is TGTGCCAGCTCACCATATAAGGGGAATGAGCAGTACTTC.